This T cell receptor (beta chain) was found in a study of T cell responses to AZD1222 COVID-19 vaccine. Overall study results and limits: The donor group comprised mostly white British people and more females; the analysis possibly underestimated clonal diversity.

The data were produced by immunoSEQ multiplex PCR, yet TCRdb's version contains in-frame clones alone and is incomplete. The table has about 90,000 clones, 88% seen once. The germline CDR1 and CDR2 sequences are MNHEY and SMNVEV (reference sequence). The J segment lost 4 bases and the V segment lost 0 bases, leaving 4 bases of the junction unmatched. The CDR3 is made up of 15 amino acids. As to this clone: Its target is unknown.

The sequence derives from an adult in good health. V gene TRBV27 combines with J gene TRBJ1-1; TRBD1 agrees at 8 bases. Sequences were derived from peripheral blood, sampled on day 0 of MenACWY control vaccination. CDR3 sequence reads: CASSLSAGGSTEAFF. CDR3 in DNA: TGTGCCAGCAGTTTATCGGCAGGGGGCTCCACTGAAGCTTTCTTT.